A few counts support the clone carrying this T cell receptor beta chain. Its antigen is currently unknown. TCRdb passed the 5' RACE reads through MiXCR, listing each CDR3 protein once. The data show 200,000 or so distinct CDR3 sequences, under 15% seen once. The entry originates in a study of CD8 T cells in ankylosing spondylitis. Germline V gene sequence: CDR1 MNHEY, CDR2 SVGEGT. V lost 6 bases to trimming and J lost 6 bases; unmatched junction nucleotides: 9. The CDR3 loop spans 17 amino acids. Study-level findings and limits: Ankylosing spondylitis blood appeared to carry a characteristic TCR beta motif of under ten highly homologous variants. As reported, disease-linked clones showed significant enrichment in matched ankylosing spondylitis synovial fluid. Reports of some motif variants in reactive arthritis synovial fluid and blood predate this one.

The source material was blood, either unsorted or a sorted T cell fraction (not recorded which). The sequence came from a female donor with ankylosing spondylitis or in good health (not recorded which). The rearrangement links TRBV6-2 or TRBV6-3 to TRBJ2-2, with 14 bases lining up with TRBD2. The CDR3 region is CASSYGTSGRSPGELFF. CDR3 DNA sequence: TGTGCCAGCAGCTACGGGACTAGCGGGAGAAGTCCCGGGGAGCTGTTTTTT.